Reported below is one T cell receptor beta chain. Its specificity is not known. The sample comes from a study of T cell repertoires in cytomegalovirus infection. V dropped 1 base and J dropped 5; count of bases not matched to a gene: 7. This CDR3 is built from 16 residues. Germline lookup yields CDR1 SEHNR and CDR2 FQNEAQ (reference sequence). One entry per CDR3 protein, called by TCRdb with MiXCR from the reads. The table has more than 65,000 distinct CDR3 sequences, about 45% seen once. The chain employs TRBV7-9 and TRBJ2-2, with TRBD1 identical over 7 bases. Sequencing used CD8+ T cells from cultured PBMCs, obtained from culture after CMV antigen stimulation. The TCR was taken from a human donor in good health (CMV status not recorded). Some clones in this sample may be carry-over from other donors' samples. The CDR3 loop is CASSLVGPRGTGELFF. CDR3 DNA: TGTGCCAGCAGCTTAGTGGGACCCAGGGGGACCGGGGAGCTGTTTTTT.